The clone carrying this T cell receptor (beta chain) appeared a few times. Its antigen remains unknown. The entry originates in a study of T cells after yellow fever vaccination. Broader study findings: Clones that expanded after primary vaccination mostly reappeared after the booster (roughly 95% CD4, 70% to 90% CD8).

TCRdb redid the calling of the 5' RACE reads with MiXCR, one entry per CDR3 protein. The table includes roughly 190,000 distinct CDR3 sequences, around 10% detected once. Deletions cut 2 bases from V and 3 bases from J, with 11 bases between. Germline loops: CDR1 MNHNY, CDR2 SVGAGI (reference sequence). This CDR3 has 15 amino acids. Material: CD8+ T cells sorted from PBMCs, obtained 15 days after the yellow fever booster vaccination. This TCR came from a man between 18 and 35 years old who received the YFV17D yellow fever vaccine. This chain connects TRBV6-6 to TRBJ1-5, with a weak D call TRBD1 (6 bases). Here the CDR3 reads CASSYPGVINQPQHF. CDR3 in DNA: TGTGCCAGCAGTTACCCAGGGGTCATCAATCAGCCCCAGCATTTT.